This passage covers 27 T cell receptor beta chains from one sample sequenced in a study of T cell clusters in autoimmune cytopenias. TRB was amplified from 250 ng of peripheral blood genomic DNA per sample. TRB rearrangements were amplified by touch-down multiplex PCR with mixed TRB-A/B primers. Reanalyzing the multiplex PCR reads, TCRdb keeps one entry per CDR3 protein, without DNA. Listed are about 10,000 distinct CDR3 sequences; about 21% falls within the top ten. This sample also appeared in a second study, on T cell repertoires in aging, cancer and after chemotherapy.

The sequencing sample was made of peripheral blood. The receptors here all came from a human donor in good health.

This CDR3 is CASSLTAETSYEQYF. The chain is built from TRBV5-4 and TRBJ2-7. Germline CDR1 is SGHNT and CDR2 is YYREEE (reference sequence). This CDR3 has 15 amino acids.

V and J are TRBV6-2 or TRBV6-3 and TRBJ2-3. The length of the CDR3 is 13 residues. CDR1 MNHEY and CDR2 SVGEGT come from the germline V gene. CDR3 loop: CASNYGSTDTQYF.

This chain links TRBV14 with TRBJ2-2. CDR3 length equals 14 residues. CDR1 and CDR2 from the germline V gene are SGHDN and FVKESK. The CDR3 loop is CASSPQANTGELFF.

The chain's CDR3 is CTSSYRTSGRAPYEQYF. The chain has TRBV6-5 and TRBJ2-7; the D call of TRBD2 rests on TCRdb alone, since no DNA is present to check it. The CDR3 extends over 17 amino acids. Germline assignment: CDR1 MNHEY and CDR2 SVGAGI.

The rearrangement links TRBV6-5 to TRBJ1-2; the D gene TCRdb calls, TRBD1, cannot be checked with no DNA. The CDR3 has 14 residues. CDR1 MNHEY and CDR2 SVGAGI come from the germline V gene. CDR3 sequence: CASTHGGAGYGYTF.

This chain joins TRBV5-1 and TRBJ2-3; TCRdb indicates TRBD1, and absent DNA this call remains unverified. This CDR3 has 17 residues. CDR1 and CDR2 from the germline V gene are SGHRS and YFSETQ. The CDR3 reads CASSLRDRPWGTDTQYF.

Judged by frequency, this clonotype is medium-sized. The chain joins TRBV29-1 to TRBJ2-5; as DNA is missing, the TRBD2 call by TCRdb cannot be tested. The CDR3 runs 13 residues. Germline CDR1 and CDR2: SQVTM and ANQGSEA. The CDR3 protein is CSVGGLAGETQYF. The full variable domain, in which reference TRBV29-1 and TRBJ2-5 provide the parts outside the CDR3, is SAVISQKPSRDICQRGTSLTIQCQVDSQVTMMFWYRQQPGQSLTLIATANQGSEATYESGFVIDKFPISRPNLTFSTLTVSNMSPEDSSIYLCSVGGLAGETQYFGPGTRLLVL.

The rearrangement uses TRBV20-1 and TRBJ2-5. The CDR3 runs to 14 residues. Germline V lookup: CDR1 DFQATT, CDR2 SNEGSKA (reference sequence). CDR3 loop: CSARDLRTQETQYF.

V is TRBV20-1 and J is TRBJ2-3; TCRdb indicates TRBD1, and absent DNA this call remains unverified. CDR1 DFQATT and CDR2 SNEGSKA come from the germline V gene (reference sequence). The CDR3 runs 14 residues. The CDR3 spells CSASGQFDTDTQYF.

The chain joins TRBV27 to TRBJ2-3; TCRdb outputs TRBD2, but without DNA this stays unchecked. Germline CDR1 and CDR2: MNHEY and SMNVEV (reference sequence). This CDR3 region has 17 residues. This CDR3 is CASSLSRTSGGTDTQYF.

V and J are TRBV6-5 and TRBJ2-3; TCRdb gives TRBD2 as the D gene, but with no DNA this cannot be confirmed. CDR3 length: 17 residues. The germline V gene has CDR1 MNHEY and CDR2 SVGAGI. The CDR3 here is CASRSLAGGTGSDTQYF.

This clonotype ranks as medium-sized (0.01 to 0.1%) in terms of frequency. The chain joins TRBV19 to TRBJ1-4. The CDR3 sequence is 13 residues long. Germline CDR1 is LNHDA and CDR2 is SQIVND (reference sequence). CDR3 loop: CASQNNLNEKLFF.

The chain carries TRBV20-1 and TRBJ1-5; the TCRdb call, TRBD1, lacks DNA for checking. Per germline, CDR1 DFQATT and CDR2 SNEGSKA (reference sequence). There are 16 residues in the CDR3. CDR3 residues: CSARDTDSYSNQPQHF.

This clonotype is medium-sized (0.01 to 0.1%) by frequency. The V gene is TRBV19, the J gene TRBJ2-1; the D call of TRBD1 rests on TCRdb alone, since no DNA is present to check it. The CDR3 is 15 residues long. Germline CDR1 LNHDA, CDR2 SQIVND (reference sequence). CDR3 loop: CASRGTPDRGNEQFF. Based on the CDR3 plus reference TRBV19 and TRBJ2-1, the full variable domain is DGGITQSPKYLFRKEGQNVTLSCEQNLNHDAMYWYRQDPGQGLRLIYYSQIVNDFQKGDIAEGYSVSREKKESFPLTVTSAQKNPTAFYLCASRGTPDRGNEQFFGPGTRLTVL.

V gene TRBV19 combines with J gene TRBJ1-1; the TCRdb call, TRBD1, lacks DNA for checking. Germline-derived CDR1 and CDR2 are LNHDA and SQIVND (reference sequence). CDR3 length equals 17 residues. The CDR3 reads CASSATGAQDVDTEAFF.

This rearrangement joins TRBV18 to TRBJ1-1; without DNA, the TCRdb call of TRBD1 cannot be checked. Germline assignment: CDR1 KGHSH and CDR2 LQKENI. The CDR3 loop spans 15 amino acids. CDR3 residues: CASSPLERGRGTAFF.

The chain is built from TRBV7-9 and TRBJ2-1; TCRdb's assignment of TRBD1 cannot be checked, as there is no DNA. Germline CDR1 reads SEHNR; CDR2 reads FQNEAQ (reference sequence). CDR3 length: 15 amino acids. This chain's CDR3 is CASSFLDRVDNEQFF.

According to its frequency, this clonotype is medium-sized. V is TRBV30 and J is TRBJ1-5; with no DNA, the TCRdb D assignment of TRBD1 cannot be verified. CDR3 size: 13 residues. The germline V gene has CDR1 GTSNPN and CDR2 SVGIG (reference sequence). The CDR3 loop is CAWSVEGNQPQHF.

The genes are TRBV19 and TRBJ1-1. The CDR3 has 18 residues. Germline V CDR1 and CDR2: LNHDA, SQIVND (reference sequence). CDR3 loop: CASIREKAGTDLHTEAFF.

The rearrangement joins TRBV6-1 to TRBJ1-5. Germline V gene sequence: CDR1 MNHNS, CDR2 SASEGT. The CDR3 totals 13 residues. The CDR3 loop is CASSELSNQPQHF.

This chain links TRBV6-5 with TRBJ2-1; TCRdb selects TRBD2, and the lack of DNA leaves this call unchecked. Germline V CDR1 and CDR2: MNHEY, SVGAGI. CDR3 length equals 16 residues. The CDR3 region is CASSPGLAGGYNEQFF.

The chain joins TRBV5-6 to TRBJ2-2; TCRdb's D gene call, TRBD2, goes unchecked for lack of DNA. The length of the CDR3 is 13 residues. Germline lookup yields CDR1 SGHDT and CDR2 YYEEEE. CDR3 region: CASSYLEAGELFF.

By frequency, this clonotype is medium-sized. The chain carries TRBV15 and TRBJ1-2; TCRdb lists TRBD1, though no DNA is available to test this call. The CDR3 is 15 amino acids. CDR1 LNHNV and CDR2 YYDKDF come from the germline V gene (reference sequence). CDR3 in amino acids: CATRAEGDPGGGYTF.

This clonotype counts as medium-sized by frequency. The V gene is TRBV29-1, the J gene TRBJ2-1; TCRdb reports TRBD2, a call that lacks DNA to check it against. The CDR3 runs to 13 residues. In germline, CDR1 is SQVTM, CDR2 ANQGSEA. CDR3 residues: CSARLAVYNEQFF.

This clonotype is medium-sized by frequency. The rearrangement joins TRBV30 to TRBJ1-2; the D gene TCRdb calls, TRBD1, cannot be checked with no DNA. CDR1 and CDR2 (germline): GTSNPN, SVGIG (reference sequence). The CDR3 spans 13 residues. The CDR3 reads CAWSRGTVYGYTF.

This clonotype shows up as medium-sized by frequency. J is TRBJ2-3 and V is TRBV27. CDR1 and CDR2 (germline): MNHEY, SMNVEV (reference sequence). This CDR3 has 15 amino acids. The CDR3 here is CASSLKGLRTDTQYF.

The genes are TRBV5-4 and TRBJ2-3; TCRdb proposes TRBD1, but this gene call is untestable without DNA. The CDR3 has 15 residues. The germline gives CDR1 SGHNT, CDR2 YYREEE (reference sequence). CDR3 amino acids: CASSVDRGVTDTQYF.